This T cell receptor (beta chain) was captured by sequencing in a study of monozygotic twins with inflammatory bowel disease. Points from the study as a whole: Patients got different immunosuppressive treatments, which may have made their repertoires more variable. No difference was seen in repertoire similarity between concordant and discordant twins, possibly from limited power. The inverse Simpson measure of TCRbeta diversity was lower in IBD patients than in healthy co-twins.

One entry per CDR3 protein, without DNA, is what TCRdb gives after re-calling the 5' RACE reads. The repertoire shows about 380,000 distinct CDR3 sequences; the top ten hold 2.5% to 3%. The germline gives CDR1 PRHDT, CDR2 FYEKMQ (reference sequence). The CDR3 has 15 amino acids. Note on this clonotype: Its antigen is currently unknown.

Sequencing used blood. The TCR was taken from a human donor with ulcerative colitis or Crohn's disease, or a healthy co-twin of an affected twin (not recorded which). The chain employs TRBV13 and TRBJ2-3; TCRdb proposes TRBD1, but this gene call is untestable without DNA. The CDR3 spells CASSQGQVSTDTQYF.